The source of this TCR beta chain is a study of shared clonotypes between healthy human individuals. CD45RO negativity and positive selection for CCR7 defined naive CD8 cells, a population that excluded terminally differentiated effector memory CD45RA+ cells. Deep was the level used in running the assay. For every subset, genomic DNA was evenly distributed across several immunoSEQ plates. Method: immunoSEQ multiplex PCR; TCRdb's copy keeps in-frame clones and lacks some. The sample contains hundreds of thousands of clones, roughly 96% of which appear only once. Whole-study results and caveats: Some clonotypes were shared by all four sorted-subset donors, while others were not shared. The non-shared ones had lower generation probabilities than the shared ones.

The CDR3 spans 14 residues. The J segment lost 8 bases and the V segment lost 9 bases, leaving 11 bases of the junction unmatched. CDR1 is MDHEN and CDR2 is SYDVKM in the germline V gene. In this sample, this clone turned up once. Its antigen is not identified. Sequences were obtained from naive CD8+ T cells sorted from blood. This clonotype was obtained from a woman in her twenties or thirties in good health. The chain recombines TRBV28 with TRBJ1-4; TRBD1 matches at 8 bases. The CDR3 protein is CASHASGGWEKLFF. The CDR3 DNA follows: TGTGCCAGTCACGCCTCAGGGGGCTGGGAAAAACTGTTTTTT.